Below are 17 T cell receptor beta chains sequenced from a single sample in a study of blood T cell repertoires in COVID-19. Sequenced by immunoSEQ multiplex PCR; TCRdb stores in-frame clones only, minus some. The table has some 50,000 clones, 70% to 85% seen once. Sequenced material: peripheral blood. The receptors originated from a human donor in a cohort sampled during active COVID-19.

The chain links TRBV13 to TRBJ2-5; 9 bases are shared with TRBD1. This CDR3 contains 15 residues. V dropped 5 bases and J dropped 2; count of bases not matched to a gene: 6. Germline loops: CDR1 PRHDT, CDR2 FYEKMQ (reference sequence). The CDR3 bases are TGTGCCAGCAGCCACAGTGGGACAGGGCAAGAGACCCAGTACTTC. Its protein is CASSHSGTGQETQYF.

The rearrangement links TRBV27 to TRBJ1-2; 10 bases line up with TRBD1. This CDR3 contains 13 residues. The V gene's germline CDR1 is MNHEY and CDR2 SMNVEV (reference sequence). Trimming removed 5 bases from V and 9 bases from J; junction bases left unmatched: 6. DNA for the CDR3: TGTGCCAGCAGTCCCTGGGACAGGGGACGCTACACCTTC. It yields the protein CASSPWDRGRYTF.

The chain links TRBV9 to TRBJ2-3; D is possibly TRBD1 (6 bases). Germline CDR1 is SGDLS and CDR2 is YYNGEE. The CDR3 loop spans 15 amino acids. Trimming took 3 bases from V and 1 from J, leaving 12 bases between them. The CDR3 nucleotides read TGTGCCAGCAGCGCAGGGGCGGTGGGCACAGATACGCAGTATTTT. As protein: CASSAGAVGTDTQYF.

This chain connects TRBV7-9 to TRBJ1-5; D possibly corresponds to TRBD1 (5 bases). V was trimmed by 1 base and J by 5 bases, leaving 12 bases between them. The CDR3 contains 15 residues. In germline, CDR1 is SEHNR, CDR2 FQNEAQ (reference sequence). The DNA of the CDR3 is TGTGCCAGCAGCTTAGGACACCCGGGGGATCAGCCCCAGCATTTT. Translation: CASSLGHPGDQPQHF.

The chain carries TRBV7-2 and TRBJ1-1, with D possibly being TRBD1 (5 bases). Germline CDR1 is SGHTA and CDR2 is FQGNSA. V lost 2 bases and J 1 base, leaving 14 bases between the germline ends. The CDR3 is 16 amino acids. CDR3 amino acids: CASSLWVAGPNTEAFF. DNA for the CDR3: TGTGCCAGCAGCTTATGGGTAGCGGGACCGAACACTGAAGCTTTCTTT.

CDR3 in DNA: TGTGCCAGTAGTATGGGCGCTAGCGGTTACAATGAGCAGTTCTTC. Translated, it gives CASSMGASGYNEQFF. The V gene is TRBV19, the J gene TRBJ2-1; 7 bases align to TRBD2. Germline assignment: CDR1 LNHDA and CDR2 SQIVND (reference sequence). The CDR3 totals 15 residues. The V gene end was trimmed by 3 bases and the J gene end by 4 bases; junction bases not matched to a gene: 6.

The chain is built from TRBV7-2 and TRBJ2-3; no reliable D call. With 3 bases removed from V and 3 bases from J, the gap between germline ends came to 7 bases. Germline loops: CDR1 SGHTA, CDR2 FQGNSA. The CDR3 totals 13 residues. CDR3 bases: TGTGCCAGCAGCTTCGAGAGAACAGATACGCAGTATTTT. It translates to CASSFERTDTQYF. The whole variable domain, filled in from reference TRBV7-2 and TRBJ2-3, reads GAGVSQSPSNKVTEKGKDVELRCDPISGHTALYWYRQSLGQGLEFLIYFQGNSAPDKSGLPSDRFSAERTGGSVSTLTIQRTQQEDSAVYLCASSFERTDTQYFGPGTRLTVL.

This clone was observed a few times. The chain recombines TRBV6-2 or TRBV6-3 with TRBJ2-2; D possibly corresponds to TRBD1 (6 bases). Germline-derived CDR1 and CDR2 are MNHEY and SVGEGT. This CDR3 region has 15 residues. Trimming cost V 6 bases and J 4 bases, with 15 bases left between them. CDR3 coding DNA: TGTGCCAGCAGCCGCGACAGGCCCGGCACCGGGGAGCTGTTTTTT. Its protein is CASSRDRPGTGELFF.

CDR3 region: CASSQDAGKTGELFF. The CDR3 DNA is TGCGCCAGCAGCCAAGACGCAGGGAAAACCGGGGAGCTGTTTTTT. The rearrangement uses TRBV4-1 and TRBJ2-2; D is perhaps TRBD1 (5 bases). Trimming shortened V by 0 bases and J by 5 bases, and 10 bases separated the two germline ends. Germline CDR1 reads MGHRA; CDR2 reads YSYEKL. This CDR3 spans 15 amino acids.

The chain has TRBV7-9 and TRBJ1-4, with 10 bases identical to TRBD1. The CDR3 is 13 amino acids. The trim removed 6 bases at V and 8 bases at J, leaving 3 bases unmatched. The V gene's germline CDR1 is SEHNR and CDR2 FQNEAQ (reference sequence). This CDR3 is CASRGQGREKLFF. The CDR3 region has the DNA TGTGCCAGCAGGGGACAGGGGAGAGAAAAACTGTTTTTT.

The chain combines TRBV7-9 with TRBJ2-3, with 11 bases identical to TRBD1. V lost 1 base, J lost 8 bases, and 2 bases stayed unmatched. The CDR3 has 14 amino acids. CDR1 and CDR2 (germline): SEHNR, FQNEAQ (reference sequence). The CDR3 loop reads CASSLVGQGGTQYF. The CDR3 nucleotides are TGTGCCAGCAGCTTAGTGGGACAGGGGGGTACGCAGTATTTT.

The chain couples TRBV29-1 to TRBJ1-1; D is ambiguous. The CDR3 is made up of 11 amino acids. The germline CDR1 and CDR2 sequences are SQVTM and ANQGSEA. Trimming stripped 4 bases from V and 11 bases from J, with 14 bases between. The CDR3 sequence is CSVARGSEAFF. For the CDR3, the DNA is TGCAGCGTTGCCCGGGGTTCCGAGGCTTTCTTT.

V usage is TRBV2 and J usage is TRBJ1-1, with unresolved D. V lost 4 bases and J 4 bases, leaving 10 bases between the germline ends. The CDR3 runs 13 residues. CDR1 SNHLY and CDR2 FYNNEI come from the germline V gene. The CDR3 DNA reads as TGTGCCAGCAGTGGCAGCCCGGGCACTGAAGCTTTCTTT. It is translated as CASSGSPGTEAFF.

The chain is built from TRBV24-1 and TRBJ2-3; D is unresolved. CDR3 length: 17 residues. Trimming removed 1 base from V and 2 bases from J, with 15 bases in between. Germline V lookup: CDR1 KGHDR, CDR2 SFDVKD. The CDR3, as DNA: TGTGCCACCAGTGATTTTCGTTTTGGCCCGAACACAGATACGCAGTATTTT. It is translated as CATSDFRFGPNTDTQYF.

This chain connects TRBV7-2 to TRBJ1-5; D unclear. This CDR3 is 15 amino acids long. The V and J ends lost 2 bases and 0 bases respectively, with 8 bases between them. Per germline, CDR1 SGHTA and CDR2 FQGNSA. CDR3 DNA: TGTGCCAGCAGCTTAATGCGAAATAGCAATCAGCCCCAGCATTTT. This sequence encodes CASSLMRNSNQPQHF.

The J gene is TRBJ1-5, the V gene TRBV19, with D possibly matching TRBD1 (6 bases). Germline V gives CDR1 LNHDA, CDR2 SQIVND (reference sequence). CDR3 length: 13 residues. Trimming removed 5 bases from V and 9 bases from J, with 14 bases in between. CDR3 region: CASSDGQLGPQHF. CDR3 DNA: TGTGCCAGTAGTGACGGACAGCTTGGGCCCCAGCATTTT.

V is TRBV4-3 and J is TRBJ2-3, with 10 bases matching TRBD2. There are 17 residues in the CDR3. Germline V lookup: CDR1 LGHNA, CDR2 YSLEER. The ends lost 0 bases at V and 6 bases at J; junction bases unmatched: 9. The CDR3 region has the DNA TGCGCCAGCAGCCAAGACGCTAGCGGGAGTGGGACGGATACGCAGTATTTT. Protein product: CASSQDASGSGTDTQYF.